Below, one T cell receptor beta chain is given with its context. Its antigen remains unidentified. Cells are PBMCs isolated from more than 8.5 ml of fresh blood. The sample comes from a study of T cells in Graves' hyperthyroidism and ophthalmopathy. Overall study: Staff took peripheral blood when the initial diagnosis was made, before any treatment began.

RNA transcripts served as the template for amplifying TCR beta CDR3 regions. HTBI primers were the set used in a first-round RT-PCR of the TCR CDR3. TCRdb called the multiplex PCR reads again in MiXCR, with one record for every CDR3 protein. The sample gives hundreds of thousands of distinct CDR3 sequences, under 20% of which show up once; approximately 15% is in the top ten. Whole-study findings and limits: Separating ophthalmopathy from stable hyperthyroidism was achieved by a 13 V-J model.

This CDR3 has 14 amino acids. The V gene's germline CDR1 is MDHEN and CDR2 SYDVKM. J was trimmed by 8 bases and V by 8 bases; bases with no gene match: 8. V is TRBV28 and J is TRBJ1-6, with 8 bases matching TRBD1. The sample consisted of blood. The clonotype was recovered from a woman in her forties or fifties with Graves' hyperthyroidism that later progressed to Graves' ophthalmopathy. CDR3: CASGGQGVDSPLHF. DNA for the CDR3: TGTGCCAGCGGTGGACAGGGTGTAGATTCACCCCTCCACTTT.